This T cell receptor (beta chain) was profiled in a study of T cells after yellow fever vaccination. TCRdb used MiXCR to reprocess the 5' RACE reads, holding one entry per CDR3 protein. The repertoire consists of about 630,000 distinct CDR3 sequences, with 9% to 15% occurring once and the leading ten covering under 15%. The CDR3 runs to 14 residues. Germline V gene sequence: CDR1 KGHSH, CDR2 LQKENI. Trimming cost V 5 bases and J 4 bases; bases outside gene matches: 7. The sequence was collected from a man under 40 who received the YFV17D yellow fever vaccine. The rearrangement joins TRBV18 to TRBJ1-2; 7 bases are a match to TRBD1. The sequencing used PBMCs, collected on the day of the yellow fever booster vaccination. In nucleotides, the CDR3 is TGTGCCAGCTCATCCGGGACAGCGAGCTATGGCTACACCTTC. Translation gives CASSSGTASYGYTF.